The entry below describes one T cell receptor (beta chain). No antigen is known for it. TCRdb recomputed calls from the 5' RACE reads with MiXCR, one row per CDR3 protein. The data show 250,000 to 300,000 distinct CDR3 sequences, around 5.2% seen once. The data originate from a study of T cells after yellow fever vaccination. Study observations and caveats: CD4 and CD8 compartments shared a small share of clonotypes.

This sequence was found in a man between 18 and 35 years old who received the YFV17D yellow fever vaccine. The starting material was CD4+ T cells sorted from PBMCs, obtained on the day of the yellow fever booster vaccination.

The CDR3 loop reads CASRGVGSQPQHF. CDR3 nucleotide sequence: TGTGCCAGCAGGGGAGTGGGGAGTCAGCCCCAGCATTTT. V and J are TRBV28 and TRBJ1-5; D unclear. The V end lost 6 bases, the J end lost 6 bases, and 12 bases lay between the germline ends. The CDR3 totals 13 residues. CDR1 and CDR2 (germline): MDHEN, SYDVKM.